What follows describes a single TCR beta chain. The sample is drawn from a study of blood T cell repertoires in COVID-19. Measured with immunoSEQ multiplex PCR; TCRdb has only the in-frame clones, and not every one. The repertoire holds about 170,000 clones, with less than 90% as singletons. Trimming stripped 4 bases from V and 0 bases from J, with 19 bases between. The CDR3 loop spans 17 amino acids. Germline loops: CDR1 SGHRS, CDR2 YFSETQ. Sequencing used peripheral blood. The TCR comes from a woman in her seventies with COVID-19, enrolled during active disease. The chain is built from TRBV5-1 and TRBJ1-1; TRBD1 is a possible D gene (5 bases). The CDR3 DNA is TGCGCCAGCAGCATCGGCCGCTGGACACCTATGAACACTGAAGCTTTCTTT. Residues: CASSIGRWTPMNTEAFF.